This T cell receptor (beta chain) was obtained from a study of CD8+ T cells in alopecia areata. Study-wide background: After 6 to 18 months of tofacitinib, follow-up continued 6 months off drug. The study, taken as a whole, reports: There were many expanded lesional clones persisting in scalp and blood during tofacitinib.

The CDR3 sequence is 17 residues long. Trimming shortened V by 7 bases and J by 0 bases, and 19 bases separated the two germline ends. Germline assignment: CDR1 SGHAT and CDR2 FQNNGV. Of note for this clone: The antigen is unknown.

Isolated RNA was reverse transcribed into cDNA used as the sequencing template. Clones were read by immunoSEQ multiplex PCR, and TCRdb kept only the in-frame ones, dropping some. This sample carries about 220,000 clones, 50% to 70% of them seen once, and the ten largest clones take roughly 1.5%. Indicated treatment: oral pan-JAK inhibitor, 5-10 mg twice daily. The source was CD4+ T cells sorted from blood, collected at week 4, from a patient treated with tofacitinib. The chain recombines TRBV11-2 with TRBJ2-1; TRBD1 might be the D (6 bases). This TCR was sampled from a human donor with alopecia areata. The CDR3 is CASKSAPGAYSYNEQFF. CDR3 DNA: TGTGCCAGCAAATCGGCACCAGGGGCCTACTCCTACAATGAGCAGTTCTTC.